A selection of T cell receptor beta chains follows, all from one sample in a study of blood T cells in healthy people across ages. TCRdb reprocessed the 5' RACE reads via MiXCR and lists one record per CDR3 protein. The profile shows 700,000 to 800,000 distinct CDR3 sequences, more than 40% of them singletons. The sample consisted of blood. All receptors derive from a woman aged 55-70 years in good health. CDR3s include the opening cysteine and the closing phenylalanine or tryptophan. A D gene is named only where the DNA matches it firmly. Size is stated for part of the rows, as once, few or many counts, or as a class when the clone is expanded.

J: TRBJ2-3; D: .; V: TRBV5-1; length: 14; size: .; CDR3: CASSLVLPTDTQYF; DNA: TGCGCCAGCAGCTTGGTTCTTCCCACAGATACGCAGTATTTT
J: TRBJ2-5; D: .; V: TRBV20-1; length: 13; size: .; CDR3: CSARDSRVGTQYF; DNA: TGCAGTGCTAGAGATAGTAGGGTAGGGACCCAGTACTTC
J: TRBJ2-7; D: TRBD2; V: TRBV7-2; length: 15; size: .; CDR3: CASSLEAGFGYEQYF; DNA: TGTGCCAGCAGCTTAGAAGCGGGGTTTGGCTACGAGCAGTACTTC
J: TRBJ2-1; D: .; V: TRBV25-1; length: 13; size: few; CDR3: CASSEAGNNEQFF; DNA: TGTGCCAGCAGTGAAGCAGGGAACAATGAGCAGTTCTTC
J: TRBJ2-1; D: .; V: TRBV9; length: 15; size: few; CDR3: CASSVSGTPGNEQFF; DNA: TGTGCCAGCAGCGTTTCCGGGACGCCGGGAAATGAGCAGTTCTTC
J: TRBJ2-5; D: TRBD2; V: TRBV13; length: 18; size: few; CDR3: CASSPEPDGRAYQETQYF; DNA: TGTGCCAGCAGCCCGGAACCTGACGGGAGGGCGTACCAAGAGACCCAGTACTTC
J: TRBJ2-7; D: .; V: TRBV11-2; length: 14; size: .; CDR3: CASSWGWGLYEQYF; DNA: TGTGCCAGCAGCTGGGGATGGGGACTCTACGAGCAGTACTTC
J: TRBJ2-1; D: TRBD1; V: TRBV4-1; length: 15; size: .; CDR3: CASSQEDRGYNEQFF; DNA: TGCGCCAGCAGCCAAGAGGACAGGGGGTATAATGAGCAGTTCTTC
J: TRBJ2-3; D: .; V: TRBV3-1; length: 17; size: few; CDR3: CASSQFFGTISTDTQYF; DNA: TGTGCCAGCAGCCAATTCTTCGGGACGATTAGCACAGATACGCAGTATTTT
J: TRBJ1-2; D: .; V: TRBV6-5; length: 12; size: .; CDR3: CASSYRNNGYTF; DNA: TGTGCCAGCAGTTACAGGAACAATGGCTACACCTTC
J: TRBJ2-7; D: TRBD1; V: TRBV9; length: 18; size: .; CDR3: CASSQGGHVGQGSNEQYF; DNA: TGTGCCAGCAGCCAGGGGGGTCATGTGGGACAGGGTTCCAACGAGCAGTACTTC
J: TRBJ2-7; D: .; V: TRBV5-1; length: 14; size: many; CDR3: CASSLVGLNYEQYF; DNA: TGCGCCAGCAGCTTGGTAGGACTGAACTACGAGCAGTACTTC
J: TRBJ1-2; D: .; V: TRBV3-1; length: 12; size: .; CDR3: CASSQAGTGYTF; DNA: TGTGCCAGCAGCCAAGCGGGAACTGGCTACACCTTC
J: TRBJ2-7; D: .; V: TRBV12-3/TRBV12-4; length: 13; size: .; CDR3: CASSSGPFYEQYF; DNA: TGTGCCAGCAGTTCCGGGCCGTTCTACGAGCAGTACTTC
J: TRBJ2-7; D: .; V: TRBV29-1; length: 14; size: many; CDR3: CSVCLWGGSYEQYF; DNA: TGCAGCGTGTGCCTTTGGGGAGGATCCTACGAGCAGTACTTC
J: TRBJ2-1; D: .; V: TRBV3-1; length: 13; size: .; CDR3: CASSQLQRYEQFF; DNA: TGTGCCAGCAGCCAACTTCAGCGGTATGAGCAGTTCTTC
J: TRBJ2-7; D: .; V: TRBV29-1; length: 11; size: .; CDR3: CSVRTLYEQYF; DNA: TGCAGCGTTCGGACACTCTACGAGCAGTACTTC
J: TRBJ2-2; D: TRBD2; V: TRBV28; length: 16; size: .; CDR3: CAHTQRLAGSTGELFF; DNA: TGTGCCCACACGCAAAGACTAGCGGGTTCCACCGGGGAGCTGTTTTTT
J: TRBJ2-1; D: .; V: TRBV29-1; length: 15; size: .; CDR3: CSVEDLGSSFNEQFF; DNA: TGCAGCGTTGAAGATCTTGGGAGCTCCTTCAATGAGCAGTTCTTC
J: TRBJ2-5; D: TRBD1; V: TRBV12-3/TRBV12-4; length: 15; size: many; CDR3: CASSPSGQGLETQYF; DNA: TGTGCCAGCAGCCCAAGCGGACAGGGGTTAGAGACCCAGTACTTC
J: TRBJ2-6; D: TRBD1; V: TRBV3-1; length: 14; size: .; CDR3: CASSPRDSWAVLTF; DNA: TGTGCCAGCAGCCCCCGGGACAGTTGGGCCGTCCTGACTTTC
J: TRBJ2-7; D: TRBD2; V: TRBV7-6; length: 18; size: once; CDR3: CVSSPQGLAGGRSYEQYF; DNA: TGTGTCAGCAGCCCTCAAGGGCTAGCGGGAGGCCGCTCCTACGAGCAGTACTTC
J: TRBJ2-1; D: .; V: TRBV7-6; length: 15; size: many; CDR3: CASSFAGGAYNEQFF; DNA: TGTGCCAGCAGCTTCGCGGGCGGGGCCTACAATGAGCAGTTCTTC
J: TRBJ2-3; D: .; V: TRBV6-6; length: 13; size: few; CDR3: CASSDQGPDTQYF; DNA: TGTGCCAGCAGTGATCAGGGGCCCGATACGCAGTATTTT
J: TRBJ2-1; D: .; V: TRBV4-3; length: 13; size: few; CDR3: CASSQDLAPEQFF; DNA: TGCGCCAGCAGCCAAGATCTGGCCCCCGAGCAGTTCTTC
J: TRBJ2-7; D: .; V: TRBV10-3; length: 13; size: .; CDR3: CAISERLGYEQYF; DNA: TGTGCCATCAGTGAGAGACTAGGTTACGAGCAGTACTTC
J: TRBJ2-1; D: .; V: TRBV3-1; length: 15; size: few; CDR3: CASSQEGGPLLGQFF; DNA: TGTGCCAGCAGCCAAGAGGGTGGGCCCTTACTAGGGCAGTTCTTC
J: TRBJ2-5; D: .; V: TRBV5-1; length: 16; size: many; CDR3: CASSLDPGVPQETQYF; DNA: TGCGCCAGCAGCTTGGATCCGGGAGTCCCCCAAGAGACCCAGTACTTC
J: TRBJ2-5; D: .; V: TRBV11-2; length: 14; size: .; CDR3: CASSLGGGGGTQYF; DNA: TGTGCCAGCAGCTTAGGGGGGGGCGGGGGGACCCAGTACTTC
J: TRBJ2-3; D: TRBD2; V: TRBV3-1; length: 18; size: few; CDR3: CASSHPTSGMSGTDTQYF; DNA: TGTGCCAGCAGCCACCCGACTAGCGGGATGTCGGGCACAGATACGCAGTATTTT
J: TRBJ2-3; D: .; V: TRBV11-2; length: 15; size: .; CDR3: CASSSMGLGADTQYF; DNA: TGTGCCAGCAGTTCCATGGGGTTGGGCGCAGATACGCAGTATTTT
J: TRBJ2-7; D: TRBD2; V: TRBV20-1; length: 14; size: few; CDR3: CSAKGGSQTYEQYF; DNA: TGCAGTGCTAAGGGCGGGAGCCAGACCTACGAGCAGTACTTC
J: TRBJ2-1; D: TRBD2; V: TRBV4-3; length: 19; size: few; CDR3: CASSQGRLAGASSYNEQFF; DNA: TGCGCCAGCAGCCAAGGGCGGCTAGCGGGCGCCAGCTCCTACAATGAGCAGTTCTTC
J: TRBJ2-7; D: .; V: TRBV4-2; length: 14; size: .; CDR3: CASSRGGTGYEQYF; DNA: TGTGCCAGCAGCCGAGGGGGGACGGGCTACGAGCAGTACTTC
J: TRBJ2-7; D: TRBD2; V: TRBV20-1; length: 15; size: few; CDR3: CSAERGASGSYEQYF; DNA: TGCAGTGCGGAGAGGGGGGCTAGCGGGAGCTACGAGCAGTACTTC
J: TRBJ1-2; D: TRBD1; V: TRBV12-3/TRBV12-4; length: 14; size: .; CDR3: CASRPGQGGYGYTF; DNA: TGTGCCAGCAGACCAGGACAGGGAGGCTATGGCTACACCTTC
J: TRBJ2-7; D: TRBD2; V: TRBV28; length: 14; size: .; CDR3: CLVGGGPSHYEQYF; DNA: TGCTTGGTTGGGGGAGGGCCTTCGCACTACGAGCAGTACTTC
J: TRBJ2-1; D: TRBD2; V: TRBV20-1; length: 16; size: .; CDR3: CSASSGTSGSYNEQFF; DNA: TGCAGTGCCTCATCCGGGACTAGCGGATCCTACAATGAGCAGTTCTTC
J: TRBJ2-2; D: .; V: TRBV3-1; length: 15; size: .; CDR3: CASSPRGSSTGELFF; DNA: TGTGCCAGCAGCCCTAGAGGGTCAAGCACCGGGGAGCTGTTTTTT
J: TRBJ1-5; D: .; V: TRBV11-2; length: 15; size: few; CDR3: CASSLGSGANQPQHF; DNA: TGTGCCAGCAGCTTAGGCTCAGGGGCGAATCAGCCCCAGCATTTT
J: TRBJ2-7; D: .; V: TRBV6-2/TRBV6-3; length: 13; size: few; CDR3: CASSDKGYYEQYF; DNA: TGTGCCAGCAGTGACAAGGGCTACTACGAGCAGTACTTC
J: TRBJ2-7; D: .; V: TRBV6-5; length: 12; size: .; CDR3: CASRNTTYEQYF; DNA: TGTGCCAGCAGGAACACGACCTACGAGCAGTACTTC
J: TRBJ1-2; D: .; V: TRBV20-1; length: 11; size: few; CDR3: CSAQRGDGYTF; DNA: TGCAGTGCCCAACGAGGCGATGGCTACACCTTC
J: TRBJ2-7; D: .; V: TRBV29-1; length: 13; size: many; CDR3: CSVETGSLSEQYF; DNA: TGCAGCGTTGAAACGGGTTCTCTTTCCGAGCAGTACTTC
J: TRBJ2-5; D: .; V: TRBV7-2; length: 14; size: few; CDR3: CASSPGLGKTTQYF; DNA: TGTGCCAGCAGCCCTGGGCTGGGAAAGACGACCCAGTACTTC
J: TRBJ2-7; D: .; V: TRBV28; length: 14; size: .; CDR3: CASHDQGRPYEQYF; DNA: TGTGCCAGCCACGACCAGGGAAGACCCTACGAGCAGTACTTC
J: TRBJ2-5; D: TRBD1; V: TRBV4-2; length: 16; size: many; CDR3: CASSPSGTGIGETQYF; DNA: TGTGCCAGCAGCCCCTCTGGGACAGGGATAGGTGAGACCCAGTACTTC
J: TRBJ2-1; D: TRBD2; V: TRBV15; length: 17; size: .; CDR3: CATSSKRTSGREGEQFF; DNA: TGTGCCACCAGCAGCAAAAGAACTAGCGGGAGAGAAGGTGAGCAGTTCTTC
J: TRBJ2-3; D: .; V: TRBV4-3; length: 14; size: once; CDR3: CASRGGWGSDTQYF; DNA: TGCGCCAGCAGAGGGGGGTGGGGTTCAGATACGCAGTATTTT
J: TRBJ2-1; D: TRBD1; V: TRBV6-5; length: 16; size: few; CDR3: CASTRTGGGSYNEQFF; DNA: TGTGCCAGCACCCGGACAGGGGGCGGTTCCTACAATGAGCAGTTCTTC
J: TRBJ2-1; D: TRBD2; V: TRBV20-1; length: 13; size: .; CDR3: CSARVPGGGEQFF; DNA: TGCAGTGCTAGAGTTCCGGGGGGAGGTGAGCAGTTCTTC
J: TRBJ2-7; D: .; V: TRBV10-3; length: 14; size: many; CDR3: CAISHTGTTYEQYF; DNA: TGTGCCATCAGTCACACCGGGACAACCTACGAGCAGTACTTC
J: TRBJ2-7; D: .; V: TRBV4-2; length: 16; size: .; CDR3: CASSQDLSSPSYEQYF; DNA: TGTGCCAGCAGCCAAGATTTGAGTAGCCCCTCCTACGAGCAGTACTTC
J: TRBJ2-7; D: .; V: TRBV5-6; length: 14; size: few; CDR3: CASSFPGTKNEQYF; DNA: TGTGCCAGCAGCTTTCCGGGGACGAAGAACGAGCAGTACTTC
J: TRBJ2-3; D: TRBD2; V: TRBV7-3; length: 18; size: .; CDR3: CASSLMHRTSGSQDTQYF; DNA: TGTGCCAGCAGCTTGATGCACCGGACTAGCGGGAGTCAAGATACGCAGTATTTT
J: TRBJ2-3; D: .; V: TRBV6-5; length: 15; size: .; CDR3: CASSSRDSGIDTQYF; DNA: TGTGCCAGCAGTAGCCGCGATAGCGGCATAGATACGCAGTATTTT